The T cell receptor (beta chain) described here comes from a study of OX40 agonist ivuxolimab in advanced cancers. Notes on the research overall: Ivuxolimab was an agonistic, fully human IgG2 monoclonal antibody directed against OX40 (CD134), a costimulatory receptor. Intravenous ivuxolimab was administered to patients every 2 weeks at six dose levels: 0.01, 0.1, 0.3, 1.5, 3 and 10 mg/kg. Of the approximately 50 dose-escalation patients, hepatocellular carcinoma was present in some 19, melanoma in approximately 15, renal cell carcinoma in 9 and head and neck cancer in 9. In the dose-escalation cohort, more than 75% of patients were male, and the mean age was about 55 years, with a range of about 23 to 90. Prior anti-PD-1, anti-PD-L1 or anti-CTLA-4 therapy was permitted, and about two fifths of dose-escalation patients had received checkpoint inhibitors. Partial responses occurred in three dose-escalation patients, of whom one had hepatocellular carcinoma and two had cutaneous melanoma. Peripheral TCRbeta sequencing was intended to test whether TCR sequence diversity was altered and clonal T-cell expansion was caused by ivuxolimab. The paper reports the monotherapy dose-escalation portion (N = 52 patients) of the phase I ivuxolimab trial. Study-wide findings and limitations: At doses from 0.1 to 3.0 mg/kg, clonal expansion was seen in both CD4+ and CD8+ blood T cells between baseline and week 6. After ivuxolimab, expanded clones were on average more numerous among CD8+ T cells than among CD4+ T cells. The antigen specificity of the clonally expanded peripheral T cells was not determined. Low levels of normalized T-cell clonal expansion were also shown by some nonresponding patients. In the 0.1-3.0 mg/kg groups, partial responders had among the lowest normalized peripheral clonal expansion, particularly in CD8+ T cells.

Genomic DNA was isolated from the sorted cells so that the TCRbeta CDR3 region could be sequenced. The immunoSEQ Assay was used for sequencing of TCRbeta CDR3 regions. Drawn from immuneACCESS, this table holds only the in-frame rearrangements with V and J called that TCRdb kept. Clones are partly lost; checked studies trace under half to an unresolved V gene and leave the rest unexplained. The sample has tens of thousands of clones on record, about 85% of them singletons. The ten largest clones capture roughly 1.3% of the sample. On this clone itself: It has no known antigen specificity. The sample holds no much larger clone one base away, and base qualities are not on file.

Patients with a history of autoimmune disease or receiving systemic immunosuppression were excluded from the trial. Peripheral blood for TCR sequencing was drawn from every dose cohort at baseline, at cycle 4 day 1 and at cycle 7 day 1. The samples were taken from a phase I, first-in-human, multicenter, open-label dose-escalation trial of ivuxolimab. Adults with locally advanced or metastatic melanoma, renal cell, hepatocellular, or head and neck squamous cell carcinoma were enrolled in the trial. Before TCR sequencing, CD4+ T cells and CD8+ T cells from peripheral blood were sorted into separate populations. The germline V gene (reference sequence) specifies SGHNT as CDR1 and YYREEE as CDR2. V and J are trimmed by 5 bases and 5 bases, and the gene matches miss 10 bases of the junction. The CDR3 runs 15 amino acids, cysteine and phenylalanine included. Only CDR3 DNA remains: 45 bases, in frame from the first base.

The sequence derives from an adult with an advanced solid tumor such as melanoma, head and neck, liver or kidney cancer. Material: CD4+ or CD8+ T cells sorted from blood, obtained in a trial of the OX40 agonist ivuxolimab. This sequence uses TRBV5-4 and TRBJ2-3; TRBD1 aligns with 8 central bases. The CDR3: CASSEGSGGLDTQYF. The sequenced DNA: TGTGCCAGCAGTGAGGGGTCAGGGGGCTTAGATACGCAGTATTTT.